Included here is one T cell receptor (beta chain) sequence, with context. As yet, its antigen is unknown. Described time point: newly diagnosed GD, antithyroid drugs for less than 3 months. Extracted PBMC RNA gave rise to the TCR library. A blood draw put around 9 milliliters of peripheral blood into EDTA tubes. CDR3 length equals 15 residues. Germline V gene lookup returns CDR1 KGHSH and CDR2 LQKENI. J gave up 6 bases and V 5 bases, and 10 bases lay outside the gene matches. These data belong to a study of regulatory T cells in long-lasting Graves disease. Study results and limitations: Patients with persistent disease shared over 2,500 public clonotypes, outpacing the roughly 970 shared by new patients.

Researchers made TCR beta libraries by using iRepertoire HTBI primers and running Arm-PCR on CDR3 regions. In TCRdb, the multiplex PCR reads were re-called with MiXCR into one record per CDR3 protein. The sample holds roughly 530,000 distinct CDR3 sequences, 15% to 20% seen once. The same data also went into a second study, on T cells in Graves' hyperthyroidism and ophthalmopathy. That source reports: If no ophthalmopathy progression occurred within 18 months, Graves' hyperthyroidism was stable. HTBI primers were the set used in a first-round RT-PCR of the TCR CDR3.

The clonotype was recovered from a woman aged 40 to 65 with Graves disease. The input for sequencing was peripheral blood mononuclear cells (PBMCs), taken at new diagnosis, from a patient treated with antithyroid drugs. The rearrangement joins TRBV18 to TRBJ2-7, with TRBD1 matching over 10 bases. This chain's CDR3 is CASSWTGGAEGEQYF. The CDR3 coding sequence is TGTGCCAGCTCATGGACAGGGGGAGCCGAGGGCGAGCAGTACTTC.